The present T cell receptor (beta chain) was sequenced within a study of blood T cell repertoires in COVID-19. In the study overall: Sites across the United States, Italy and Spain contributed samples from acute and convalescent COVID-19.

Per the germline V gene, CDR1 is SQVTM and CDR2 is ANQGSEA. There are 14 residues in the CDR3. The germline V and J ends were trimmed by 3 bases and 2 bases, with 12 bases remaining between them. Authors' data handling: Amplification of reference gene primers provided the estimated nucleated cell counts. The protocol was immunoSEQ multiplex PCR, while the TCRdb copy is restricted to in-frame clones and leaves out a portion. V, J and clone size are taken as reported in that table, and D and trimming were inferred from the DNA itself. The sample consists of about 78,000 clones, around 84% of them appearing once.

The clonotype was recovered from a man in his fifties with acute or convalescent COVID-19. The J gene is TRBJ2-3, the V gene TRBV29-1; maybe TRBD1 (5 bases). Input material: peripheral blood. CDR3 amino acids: CSVDWGGYTDTQYF. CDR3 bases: TGCAGCGTTGATTGGGGCGGATACACAGATACGCAGTATTTT.